The 23 T cell receptor beta chains given below trace back to one sample, sequenced in a study of OX40 agonist ivuxolimab in advanced cancers. Repertoires were generated with immunoSEQ multiplex PCR, while TCRdb's copy carries only in-frame clones and drops some. The sample includes about 41,000 clones, 80% seen only once; the top ten take 3.5% to 5%. This material consisted of CD4+ or CD8+ T cells sorted from blood, taken in a trial of the OX40 agonist ivuxolimab. The receptors here all came from an adult with an advanced solid tumor such as melanoma, head and neck, liver or kidney cancer.

In its sample, this clone was seen once. DNA for the CDR3: TGTGCCAGCAGCCAGAGGCACGAGCAGTACTTC. This sequence encodes CASSQRHEQYF. The V and J genes are TRBV14 and TRBJ2-7; D not resolved. From germline, CDR1 is SGHDN and CDR2 FVKESK. Trimming removed 3 bases at V and 5 bases at J, with 5 bases between. This CDR3 region has 11 residues.

The chain couples TRBV30 to TRBJ2-5; D uncertain. This CDR3 spans 14 amino acids. CDR1 GTSNPN and CDR2 SVGIG come from the germline V gene (reference sequence). V lost 1 base, J lost 3 bases, and 12 bases lay in between. CDR3 DNA: TGTGCCTGGAGTGCCGCCGGTGGGAAAGAGACCCAGTACTTC. Protein sequence: CAWSAAGGKETQYF.

The chain couples TRBV5-3 to TRBJ1-1; possible D gene TRBD1, 5 bases. TRBV5-3 is flagged as an ORF with uncertain function. Between the trimmed V and J ends, which lost 4 bases and 1 base, there was a span of 14 bases. The CDR3 runs 15 residues. The CDR3 sequence: CARSTELGTNTEAFF. In DNA, the CDR3 is TGTGCCAGAAGCACGGAACTAGGGACGAACACTGAAGCTTTCTTT.

The chain employs TRBV7-6 and TRBJ1-1, with D maybe TRBD1 (6 bases). There are 15 residues in the CDR3. Germline lookup yields CDR1 SGHVS and CDR2 FNYEAQ. Trimming removed 5 bases at V and 1 base at J, with 14 bases between. The CDR3 here is CASSPRGGENTEAFF. The CDR3 DNA sequence: TGTGCCAGCAGCCCCAGGGGAGGGGAGAACACTGAAGCTTTCTTT.

The rearrangement links TRBV9 to TRBJ1-4; the match to TRBD1 covers 8 bases. Germline loops: CDR1 SGDLS, CDR2 YYNGEE. The CDR3 runs 16 residues. The junction had 11 bases not matched to a gene; V was cut back by 2 bases and J by 8 bases. CDR3 residues: CASSVGLGTGPEKLFF. For the CDR3, the DNA is TGTGCCAGCAGCGTTGGTTTAGGGACAGGCCCAGAAAAACTGTTTTTT.

This sequence joins TRBV5-1 and TRBJ2-1, with TRBD2 matching over 10 bases. The germline V gene encodes CDR1 SGHRS and CDR2 YFSETQ. V shed 4 bases and J 9 bases; nucleotides not matched to a gene: 13. This CDR3 has 16 amino acids. CDR3 nucleotides: TGCGCCAGCAGCCCCTCGACAGCGGGAGGGCTTTCTGAGCAGTTCTTC. This encodes CASSPSTAGGLSEQFF.

The V call is TRBV5-6, the J call TRBJ1-1, with 7 positions matching TRBD1. The length of the CDR3 is 15 residues. Losses at the gene ends were 0 bases for V and 6 bases for J; bases not matched to a gene: 8. From germline, CDR1 is SGHDT and CDR2 YYEEEE. The CDR3 DNA reads as TGTGCCAGCAGCTTGGTGACAGGGCGGACAGCTGAAGCTTTCTTT. It translates to CASSLVTGRTAEAFF.

The V and J genes are TRBV7-9 and TRBJ2-1, with D maybe TRBD1 (6 bases). V was shortened by 5 bases and J by 7 bases, with 21 bases between the two germline ends. Germline V lookup: CDR1 SEHNR, CDR2 FQNEAQ (reference sequence). This CDR3 contains 16 residues. The CDR3, as DNA: TGTGCCAGCAGCGCCTTACAGGGTAGAGGGTGGAATGAGCAGTTCTTC. This gives the protein CASSALQGRGWNEQFF.

The chain carries TRBV7-3 and TRBJ2-2; 8 bases are a match to TRBD1. J lost 4 bases, V lost 5 bases, and 3 bases had no gene match. The germline V gene encodes CDR1 SGHTA and CDR2 FQGTGA. The CDR3 is 14 amino acids. The CDR3 DNA is TGTGCCAGCAGCCCGACAGGGGCCACCGGGGAGCTGTTTTTT. The encoded protein is CASSPTGATGELFF. Drawing the rest from reference TRBV7-3 and TRBJ2-2, the complete variable domain is GAGVSQTPSNKVTEKGKYVELRCDPISGHTALYWYRQSLGQGPEFLIYFQGTGAADDSGLPNDRFFAVRPEGSVSTLKIQRTERGDSAVYLCASSPTGATGELFFGEGSRLTVL.

The chain combines TRBV2 with TRBJ1-1, with D uncertain. There are 12 residues in the CDR3. Trimming removed 7 bases from V and 5 bases from J, with 11 bases in between. Germline-derived CDR1 and CDR2 are SNHLY and FYNNEI. The DNA for the CDR3 is TGTGCCAGCATATGGGAAGGGACTGAAGCTTTCTTT. Protein: CASIWEGTEAFF.

The chain employs TRBV7-9 and TRBJ1-1; 7 positions match TRBD1. This CDR3 region has 14 residues. The germline CDR1 and CDR2 sequences are SEHNR and FQNEAQ (reference sequence). The J segment lost 3 bases and the V segment lost 5 bases, leaving 6 bases of the junction unmatched. The CDR3, as DNA: TGTGCCAGCAGCGCAGGGGGATCCTACACTGAAGCTTTCTTT. It translates to CASSAGGSYTEAFF.

CDR3 sequence (DNA): TGTGCCAGCAGCGTATTTTACGGTGATAACACTGAAGCTTTCTTT. Amino acids: CASSVFYGDNTEAFF. The rearrangement joins TRBV9 to TRBJ1-1; no clear D. In germline, CDR1 is SGDLS, CDR2 YYNGEE. The CDR3 is 15 residues long. V was shortened by 1 base and J by 2 bases, with 12 bases between the two germline ends.

The rearrangement uses TRBV19 and TRBJ1-5; D is uncertain. Trimming removed 1 base from V and 0 bases from J, with 7 bases in between. Germline V gene sequence: CDR1 LNHDA, CDR2 SQIVND (reference sequence). This CDR3 is 15 amino acids long. Here the CDR3 reads CASSIGADSNQPQHF. CDR3 bases: TGTGCCAGTAGTATAGGGGCCGATAGCAATCAGCCCCAGCATTTT.

This clone was observed a few times. The rearrangement links TRBV5-1 to TRBJ2-1, with 14 bases lining up with TRBD2. V dropped 2 bases and J dropped 5; count of bases not matched to a gene: 9. This CDR3 is 18 amino acids long. Looked up from germline, CDR1 is SGHRS and CDR2 is YFSETQ. The CDR3 loop is CASSFGLAGGALDNEQFF. Here the CDR3 DNA reads TGCGCCAGCAGCTTTGGACTAGCGGGAGGTGCCCTGGACAATGAGCAGTTCTTC. The full variable domain, completed using reference TRBV5-1 and TRBJ2-1, is KAGVTQTPRYLIKTRGQQVTLSCSPISGHRSVSWYQQTPGQGLQFLFEYFSETQRNKGNFPGRFSGRQFSNSRSEMNVSTLELGDSALYLCASSFGLAGGALDNEQFFGPGTRLTVL.

The rearrangement uses TRBV7-8 and TRBJ2-3, with D perhaps matching TRBD2 (5 bases). This CDR3 has 12 residues. V was pared by 5 bases and J by 5 bases, with 8 bases between. Per germline, CDR1 SGHVS and CDR2 FQNEAQ. The CDR3 DNA is TGTGCCAGCAGCCAAGGACTAGATACGCAGTATTTT. Encoded protein: CASSQGLDTQYF.

This clone was seen a handful of times. The genes are TRBV19 and TRBJ1-5; the match to TRBD1 covers 11 bases. The V gene end was trimmed by 4 bases and the J gene end by 7 bases; junction bases not matched to a gene: 3. The CDR3 consists of 14 residues. Looked up from germline, CDR1 is LNHDA and CDR2 is SQIVND (reference sequence). Written as DNA, the CDR3 is TGTGCCAGTAGTACCCGGACAGGGGGCCAGCCCCAGCATTTT. Amino acid sequence: CASSTRTGGQPQHF.

The chain carries TRBV30 and TRBJ1-5; D unclear. CDR1 GTSNPN and CDR2 SVGIG come from the germline V gene (reference sequence). Trimming shortened V by 1 base and J by 0 bases, and 4 bases separated the two germline ends. This CDR3 contains 13 residues. CDR3 in DNA: TGTGCCTGGAGTGGTGATAGCAATCAGCCCCAGCATTTT. As protein: CAWSGDSNQPQHF.

The genes are TRBV30 and TRBJ2-2; D remains unclear. Trimming left V 3 bases short and J 4 bases short, with 12 bases between. CDR1 is GTSNPN and CDR2 is SVGIG in the germline V gene (reference sequence). The CDR3 loop spans 14 amino acids. The CDR3 region has the DNA TGTGCCTGGAGAAACTCCGTAGGCACCGGGGAGCTGTTTTTT. Translating gives CAWRNSVGTGELFF.

There are a few counts of this clone. The rearrangement links TRBV11-3 to TRBJ2-3; 9 nucleotides line up with TRBD2. The CDR3 sequence is 16 residues long. Unmatched junction bases numbered 6, after V lost 2 bases and J lost 3 bases. Germline CDR1 and CDR2: SGHNT and YENEEA. The CDR3 DNA reads as TGTGCCAGCAGCTTACCTCAAGCGGGGGGTACAGATACGCAGTATTTT. This sequence encodes CASSLPQAGGTDTQYF.

V gene TRBV30 combines with J gene TRBJ2-3; D gene uncertain. Trimming stripped 3 bases from V and 2 bases from J, with 12 bases between. This CDR3 comprises 14 residues. Germline V gene sequence: CDR1 GTSNPN, CDR2 SVGIG (reference sequence). The CDR3: CAWRWAPNTDTQYF. The CDR3 DNA reads TGTGCCTGGAGGTGGGCCCCAAACACAGATACGCAGTATTTT.

This clone showed up just once. This chain uses TRBV7-2 with TRBJ2-7; 7 bases match TRBD1. Germline V gene data show CDR1 as SGHTA and CDR2 as FQGNSA. CDR3 length: 13 amino acids. The ends lost 1 base at V and 6 bases at J; junction bases unmatched: 3. This CDR3 reads CASSLEDRSEQYF. In nucleotides, the CDR3 is TGTGCCAGCAGCTTAGAGGACAGGAGCGAGCAGTACTTC.

The chain employs TRBV5-8 and TRBJ2-3; TRBD2 aligns across 9 bases. The CDR3 consists of 14 residues. CDR1 is SGHTS and CDR2 is YDEGEE in the germline V gene. V dropped 10 bases and J dropped 4; count of bases not matched to a gene: 10. CDR3 sequence (DNA): TGTGCCGGACTCCAGCGGGGGGTAGCAGATACGCAGTATTTT. This encodes CAGLQRGVADTQYF. Looking up the rest from reference TRBV5-8 and TRBJ2-3 gives the full variable domain: EAGVTQSPTHLIKTRGQQATLRCSPISGHTSVYWYQQALGLGLQFLLWYDEGEERNRGNFPPRFSGRQFPNYSSELNVNALELEDSALYLCAGLQRGVADTQYFGPGTRLTVL.

The genes are TRBV6-9 and TRBJ1-1, with D maybe TRBD1 (5 bases). The V gene's germline CDR1 is MNHGY and CDR2 SVAAGI. V was shortened by 3 bases and J by 3 bases, with 11 bases between the two germline ends. There are 14 residues in the CDR3. The CDR3 DNA reads as TGTGCCAGCAGTTACAAAGGGGTGGACACTGAAGCTTTCTTT. This gives the protein CASSYKGVDTEAFF.